A selection of T cell receptor beta chains follows, all from one sample in a study of CD8 T cells in Susac syndrome. TCRdb re-called the immunoSEQ multiplex PCR reads through MiXCR, storing one row per CDR3 protein. The top ten clones hold about 0.51% of a sample with more than 100,000 distinct CDR3 sequences, around 75% of them seen once. The sequencing input was CD8+ T cells from PBMCs. These receptors were obtained from a human donor with multiple sclerosis. The CDR3 runs from the conserved cysteine through the conserved F or W. D genes are given only for firm matches. Not every row has a clone size; where given, it reads once, few, many or a size class.

d_gene: .
v_gene: TRBV11-3
len: 14
j_gene: TRBJ2-7
abundance: few
CDR3aa: CASSFPGKPYEQYF
CDR3nt: TGTGCCAGCAGCTTTCCAGGAAAGCCCTACGAGCAGTACTTC

d_gene: .
v_gene: TRBV28
len: 16
j_gene: TRBJ1-2
abundance: .
CDR3aa: CASSLPYRDRRDGYTF
CDR3nt: TGTGCCAGCAGTTTACCATACCGAGACAGGAGGGATGGCTACACCTTC

d_gene: .
v_gene: TRBV7-9
len: 15
j_gene: TRBJ2-1
abundance: .
CDR3aa: CASRLSERSYNEQFF
CDR3nt: TGTGCCAGCAGACTCTCCGAGCGGAGCTACAATGAGCAGTTCTTC

d_gene: .
v_gene: TRBV24-1
len: 12
j_gene: TRBJ1-5
abundance: .
CDR3aa: CATSVGGQPQHF
CDR3nt: TGTGCCACCAGTGTCGGAGGACAGCCCCAGCATTTT

d_gene: TRBD2
v_gene: TRBV5-6
len: 18
j_gene: TRBJ2-5
abundance: .
CDR3aa: CASSPPGLAGGGAETQYF
CDR3nt: TGTGCCAGCAGCCCCCCGGGACTAGCGGGAGGGGGTGCGGAGACCCAGTACTTC

d_gene: .
v_gene: TRBV6-1
len: 15
j_gene: TRBJ2-7
abundance: few
CDR3aa: CASSEEDLLLYEQYF
CDR3nt: TGTGCCAGCAGTGAAGAGGATCTCCTTCTCTACGAGCAGTACTTC

d_gene: .
v_gene: TRBV27
len: 13
j_gene: TRBJ2-4
abundance: .
CDR3aa: CASSLGGWNIQYF
CDR3nt: TGTGCCAGCAGTTTGGGTGGGTGGAACATTCAGTACTTC

d_gene: .
v_gene: TRBV5-1
len: 14
j_gene: TRBJ1-1
abundance: .
CDR3aa: CASSLVEDYTEAFF
CDR3nt: TGCGCCAGCAGCTTGGTGGAGGACTACACTGAAGCTTTCTTT

d_gene: TRBD2
v_gene: TRBV6-1
len: 15
j_gene: TRBJ2-5
abundance: .
CDR3aa: CASSRLAGVEETQYF
CDR3nt: TGTGCCAGCAGTCGACTAGCGGGAGTGGAGGAGACCCAGTACTTC

d_gene: .
v_gene: TRBV5-1
len: 12
j_gene: TRBJ1-1
abundance: .
CDR3aa: CASSGQSLESFF
CDR3nt: TGCGCCAGCAGCGGACAGTCTCTTGAGTCTTTCTTT

d_gene: .
v_gene: TRBV5-6
len: 16
j_gene: TRBJ1-2
abundance: .
CDR3aa: CASSHARFTTNYGYTF
CDR3nt: TGTGCCAGCAGCCACGCCCGATTTACCACTAACTATGGCTACACCTTC

d_gene: .
v_gene: TRBV7-8
len: 15
j_gene: TRBJ2-3
abundance: .
CDR3aa: CASSLVARITDTQYF
CDR3nt: TGTGCCAGCAGCTTAGTGGCTAGAATTACAGATACGCAGTATTTT

d_gene: TRBD2
v_gene: TRBV11-2
len: 12
j_gene: TRBJ2-7
abundance: .
CDR3aa: CASSSGGVEQYF
CDR3nt: TGTGCCAGCTCCTCGGGGGGGGTCGAGCAGTACTTC

d_gene: TRBD2
v_gene: TRBV27
len: 17
j_gene: TRBJ2-5
abundance: .
CDR3aa: CASSPPLSGRIGETQYF
CDR3nt: TGTGCCAGCAGTCCCCCCCTTAGCGGGAGAATTGGAGAGACCCAGTACTTC

d_gene: .
v_gene: TRBV14
len: 13
j_gene: TRBJ1-2
abundance: .
CDR3aa: CASSQPGIHGYTF
CDR3nt: TGTGCCAGCAGCCAACCGGGGATTCATGGCTACACCTTC

d_gene: .
v_gene: TRBV5-5
len: 14
j_gene: TRBJ2-1
abundance: .
CDR3aa: CASSDETGYNEQFF
CDR3nt: TGTGCCAGCAGCGACGAGACAGGTTACAATGAGCAGTTCTTC

d_gene: .
v_gene: TRBV4-1
len: 14
j_gene: TRBJ2-1
abundance: .
CDR3aa: CASSHPSSYNEQFF
CDR3nt: TGCGCCAGCAGCCATCCGAGCTCCTACAATGAGCAGTTCTTC

d_gene: TRBD2
v_gene: TRBV7-2
len: 18
j_gene: TRBJ2-3
abundance: .
CDR3aa: CASSLGLRRTSSSDTQYF
CDR3nt: TGTGCCAGCAGCTTAGGTTTAAGAAGGACTAGCAGCTCAGATACGCAGTATTTT

d_gene: .
v_gene: TRBV3-1
len: 15
j_gene: TRBJ2-1
abundance: .
CDR3aa: CASSQGADEYNEQFF
CDR3nt: TGTGCCAGCAGCCAAGGGGCGGATGAGTACAATGAGCAGTTCTTC

d_gene: .
v_gene: TRBV6-2/TRBV6-3
len: 13
j_gene: TRBJ1-1
abundance: .
CDR3aa: CASSYQGWTEAFF
CDR3nt: TGTGCCAGCAGTTACCAGGGGTGGACTGAAGCTTTCTTT

d_gene: TRBD2
v_gene: TRBV13
len: 12
j_gene: TRBJ2-1
abundance: few
CDR3aa: CASRTTSGVTFF
CDR3nt: TGTGCCAGCAGGACGACTAGCGGGGTTACGTTCTTC

d_gene: TRBD1
v_gene: TRBV19
len: 12
j_gene: TRBJ1-1
abundance: .
CDR3aa: CASTGTGDEAFF
CDR3nt: TGTGCCAGTACCGGGACAGGGGATGAAGCTTTCTTT

d_gene: .
v_gene: TRBV24-1
len: 15
j_gene: TRBJ2-2
abundance: .
CDR3aa: CATSDSDRDTGELFF
CDR3nt: TGTGCCACCAGTGATTCGGACAGAGACACCGGGGAGCTGTTTTTT

d_gene: TRBD1
v_gene: TRBV6-5
len: 17
j_gene: TRBJ2-5
abundance: .
CDR3aa: CASSYWMRDSQQETQYF
CDR3nt: TGTGCCAGCAGTTATTGGATGAGGGACAGCCAGCAAGAGACCCAGTACTTC

d_gene: TRBD1
v_gene: TRBV5-6
len: 17
j_gene: TRBJ2-4
abundance: .
CDR3aa: CASSPAGTGESKNIQYF
CDR3nt: TGTGCCAGCAGTCCCGCCGGGACAGGGGAATCCAAAAACATTCAGTACTTC

d_gene: .
v_gene: TRBV7-9
len: 18
j_gene: TRBJ1-1
abundance: .
CDR3aa: CASSTIGGERGMNTEAFF
CDR3nt: TGTGCCAGCAGCACAATAGGAGGGGAGAGGGGGATGAACACTGAAGCTTTCTTT

d_gene: .
v_gene: TRBV7-8
len: 18
j_gene: TRBJ1-5
abundance: .
CDR3aa: CASSPGGGASYSNQPQHF
CDR3nt: TGTGCCAGCAGCCCAGGTGGGGGGGCTTCATATAGCAATCAGCCCCAGCATTTT

d_gene: .
v_gene: TRBV28
len: 11
j_gene: TRBJ1-1
abundance: .
CDR3aa: CASTANTEAFF
CDR3nt: TGTGCCAGCACCGCGAACACTGAAGCTTTCTTT

d_gene: .
v_gene: TRBV6-1
len: 16
j_gene: TRBJ2-7
abundance: .
CDR3aa: CASSGTGQKSWDEQYF
CDR3nt: TGTGCCAGCAGTGGGACCGGACAGAAGTCTTGGGACGAGCAGTACTTC

d_gene: TRBD2
v_gene: TRBV7-9
len: 16
j_gene: TRBJ2-1
abundance: .
CDR3aa: CASSLEGGGVYNEQFF
CDR3nt: TGTGCCAGCAGCTTAGAGGGCGGGGGGGTCTACAATGAGCAGTTCTTC

d_gene: .
v_gene: TRBV27
len: 16
j_gene: TRBJ2-1
abundance: .
CDR3aa: CASSLIGRGSYNEQFF
CDR3nt: TGTGCCAGCAGTCTAATTGGCCGGGGGTCCTACAATGAGCAGTTCTTC

d_gene: TRBD2
v_gene: TRBV4-1
len: 16
j_gene: TRBJ2-7
abundance: .
CDR3aa: CASRQLAGQISYEQYF
CDR3nt: TGCGCCAGCAGGCAGTTAGCGGGGCAAATCTCCTACGAGCAGTACTTC

d_gene: .
v_gene: TRBV6-1
len: 13
j_gene: TRBJ2-1
abundance: .
CDR3aa: CASRAGFYNEQFF
CDR3nt: TGTGCCAGCAGGGCGGGGTTCTACAATGAGCAGTTCTTC

d_gene: TRBD2
v_gene: TRBV4-1
len: 13
j_gene: TRBJ2-1
abundance: .
CDR3aa: CASSETSGNEQFF
CDR3nt: TGCGCCAGCAGCGAGACTAGCGGCAATGAGCAGTTCTTC

d_gene: TRBD1
v_gene: TRBV10-2
len: 14
j_gene: TRBJ2-1
abundance: .
CDR3aa: CASSPGTGKNEQFF
CDR3nt: TGCGCCAGCAGCCCCGGGACAGGGAAAAATGAGCAGTTCTTC

d_gene: TRBD1
v_gene: TRBV2
len: 14
j_gene: TRBJ2-7
abundance: .
CDR3aa: CASNEGTGANEQYF
CDR3nt: TGTGCCAGCAATGAGGGGACAGGGGCGAACGAGCAGTACTTC

d_gene: .
v_gene: TRBV12-3/TRBV12-4
len: 13
j_gene: TRBJ2-7
abundance: .
CDR3aa: CASSFSGFDEQYF
CDR3nt: TGTGCCAGCAGTTTTTCGGGTTTTGACGAGCAGTACTTC

d_gene: .
v_gene: TRBV5-4
len: 11
j_gene: TRBJ2-1
abundance: .
CDR3aa: CASRTGRGQFF
CDR3nt: TGTGCCAGCAGGACAGGGCGGGGGCAGTTCTTC

d_gene: .
v_gene: TRBV12-3/TRBV12-4
len: 14
j_gene: TRBJ1-2
abundance: .
CDR3aa: CASSSLGFNYGYTF
CDR3nt: TGTGCCAGCAGTAGTTTGGGGTTTAACTATGGCTACACCTTC

d_gene: .
v_gene: TRBV19
len: 15
j_gene: TRBJ2-1
abundance: few
CDR3aa: CASSIWGDGYNEQFF
CDR3nt: TGTGCCAGTAGTATTTGGGGGGATGGCTACAATGAGCAGTTCTTC

d_gene: .
v_gene: TRBV9
len: 12
j_gene: TRBJ2-4
abundance: .
CDR3aa: CASSPGENIQYF
CDR3nt: TGTGCCAGCAGCCCCGGAGAAAACATTCAGTACTTC

d_gene: .
v_gene: TRBV7-2
len: 16
j_gene: TRBJ2-1
abundance: .
CDR3aa: CASSPSGGPSYNEQFF
CDR3nt: TGTGCCAGCAGCCCGTCTGGCGGACCCTCCTACAATGAGCAGTTCTTC

d_gene: TRBD2
v_gene: TRBV5-1
len: 16
j_gene: TRBJ2-1
abundance: .
CDR3aa: CASSLVALADYNEQFF
CDR3nt: TGCGCCAGCAGCTTGGTGGCACTAGCGGATTACAATGAGCAGTTCTTC

d_gene: TRBD1
v_gene: TRBV24-1
len: 14
j_gene: TRBJ1-2
abundance: .
CDR3aa: CATSSAGGNYGYTF
CDR3nt: TGTGCCACCAGTTCAGCAGGGGGAAACTATGGCTACACCTTC

d_gene: .
v_gene: TRBV27
len: 13
j_gene: TRBJ1-2
abundance: .
CDR3aa: CASSWRPAHGYTF
CDR3nt: TGTGCCAGCAGCTGGAGGCCGGCGCATGGCTACACCTTC

d_gene: TRBD2
v_gene: TRBV25-1
len: 15
j_gene: TRBJ2-1
abundance: .
CDR3aa: CASTKGTSGSNEQFF
CDR3nt: TGTGCCAGCACCAAAGGGACTAGCGGTTCCAATGAGCAGTTCTTC

d_gene: .
v_gene: TRBV11-2
len: 12
j_gene: TRBJ2-7
abundance: .
CDR3aa: CASSLDRDEQYF
CDR3nt: TGTGCCAGCAGCTTAGACAGGGACGAGCAGTACTTC

d_gene: .
v_gene: TRBV6-1
len: 17
j_gene: TRBJ2-6
abundance: .
CDR3aa: CASSPMTYYSGANVLTF
CDR3nt: TGTGCCAGCAGTCCGATGACATACTACTCTGGGGCCAACGTCCTGACTTTC

d_gene: TRBD1
v_gene: TRBV7-9
len: 14
j_gene: TRBJ2-5
abundance: .
CDR3aa: CASSITGAAETQYF
CDR3nt: TGTGCCAGCAGCATAACAGGGGCGGCGGAGACCCAGTACTTC

d_gene: .
v_gene: TRBV11-2
len: 13
j_gene: TRBJ1-5
abundance: .
CDR3aa: CASSSEVNQPQHF
CDR3nt: TGTGCCAGCAGCTCTGAGGTTAATCAGCCCCAGCATTTT